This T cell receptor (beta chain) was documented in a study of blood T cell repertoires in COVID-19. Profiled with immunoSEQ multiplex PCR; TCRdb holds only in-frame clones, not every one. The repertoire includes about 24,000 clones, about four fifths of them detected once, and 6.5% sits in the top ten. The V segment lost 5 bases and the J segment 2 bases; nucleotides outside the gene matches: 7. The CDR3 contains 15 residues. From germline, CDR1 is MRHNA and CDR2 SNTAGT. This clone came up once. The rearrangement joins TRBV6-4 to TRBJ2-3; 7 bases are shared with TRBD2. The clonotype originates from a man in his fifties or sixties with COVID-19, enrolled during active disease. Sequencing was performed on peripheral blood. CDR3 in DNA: TGTGCCAGCAGTCCGTACGGGAGGAACACAGATACGCAGTATTTT. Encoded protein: CASSPYGRNTDTQYF.